This T cell receptor beta chain was sequenced during a study of T cells after yellow fever vaccination. The CDR3 loop spans 18 amino acids. Trimming at V came to 5 bases and at J to 5 bases, leaving 17 bases not matched to a gene. Germline V gene sequence: CDR1 MNHEY, CDR2 SMNVEV (reference sequence). TCRdb used MiXCR to reprocess the 5' RACE reads, holding one entry per CDR3 protein. The sample consists of under 550,000 distinct CDR3 sequences, 21% of them appearing once. A word on this clonotype: Its antigen is undetermined.

The study's findings and limits: A weaker secondary response peaked on day 5, the primary on day 15.

The material was PBMCs, obtained less than 25 days after the first yellow fever vaccination. This TCR was sampled from a man in his late teens or twenties who received the YFV17D yellow fever vaccine. This chain links TRBV27 with TRBJ2-5; TRBD2 agrees at 10 bases. DNA of the CDR3: TGTGCCAGCAGTCAAGCCCCGCGCCTAGCGGGGGCGGGGGAGACCCAGTACTTC. It encodes CASSQAPRLAGAGETQYF.